This TCR beta chain originates from a study of blood T cell repertoires in COVID-19. Across the whole study: Sources were T cells, B-cell-depleted T cells, or PBMCs; the material itself was cDNA or gDNA.

Original data processing: Reference gene primer amplification gave nucleated cell count estimates. Libraries were prepared by immunoSEQ multiplex PCR; TCRdb keeps only in-frame clonotypes and omits some of them. V, J and clone size were drawn from that table, and D and trimming were deduced from the DNA. Of almost 85,000 clones in the sample, about four fifths were seen once. CDR1 is SGHRS and CDR2 is YFSETQ in the germline V gene. This CDR3 has 15 residues. Trimming at V came to 0 bases and at J to 5 bases, leaving 0 bases not matched to a gene. This chain connects TRBV5-1 to TRBJ2-1, with TRBD2 identical over 12 bases. The receptor's source is a man of 80 years or more with active or convalescent COVID-19. Sequences were obtained from peripheral blood. CDR3 protein: CASSLGLAGDNEQFF. The CDR3 DNA reads TGCGCCAGCAGCTTGGGACTAGCGGGGGACAATGAGCAGTTCTTC.